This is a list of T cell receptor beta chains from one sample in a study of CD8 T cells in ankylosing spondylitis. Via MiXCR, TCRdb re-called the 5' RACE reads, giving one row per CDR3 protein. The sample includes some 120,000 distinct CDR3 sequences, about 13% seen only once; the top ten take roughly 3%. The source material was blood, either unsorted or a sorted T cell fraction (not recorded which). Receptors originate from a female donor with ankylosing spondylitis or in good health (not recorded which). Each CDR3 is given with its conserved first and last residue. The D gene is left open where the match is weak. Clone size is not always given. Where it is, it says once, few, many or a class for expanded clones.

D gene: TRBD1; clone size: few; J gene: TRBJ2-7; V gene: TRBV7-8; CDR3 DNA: TGTGCCAGCAGCTTAGAGTCAGGGGGAAGGCAGTACTTC; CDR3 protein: CASSLESGGRQYF
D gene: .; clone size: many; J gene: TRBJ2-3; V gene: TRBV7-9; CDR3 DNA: TGTGCCAGCAGCCCGGACCATCGCGGAGATACGCAGTATTTT; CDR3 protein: CASSPDHRGDTQYF
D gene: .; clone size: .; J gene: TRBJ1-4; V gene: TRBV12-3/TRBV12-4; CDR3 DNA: TGTGCCAGCAGTGTAGCAGCTTATAATGAAAAACTGTTTTTT; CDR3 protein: CASSVAAYNEKLFF
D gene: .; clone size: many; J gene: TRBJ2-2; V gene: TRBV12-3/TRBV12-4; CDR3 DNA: TGTGCCAGCAGTCCCCGGGGGTGGGAGCTGTTTTTT; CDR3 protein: CASSPRGWELFF
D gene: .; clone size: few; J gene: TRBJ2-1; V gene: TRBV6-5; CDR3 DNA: TGTGCCACCTTAGGGACCTACAATGAGCAGTTCTTC; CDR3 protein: CATLGTYNEQFF
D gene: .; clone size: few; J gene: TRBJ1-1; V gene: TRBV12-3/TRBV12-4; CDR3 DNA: TGTGCCAGCAGTTTAGCCCTCTACCGGGACAACACTGAAGCTTTCTTT; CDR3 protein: CASSLALYRDNTEAFF
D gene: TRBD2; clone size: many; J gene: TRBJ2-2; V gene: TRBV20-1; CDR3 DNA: TGCAGTGCTAGAAAGACTAGCGGAGCGAACACCGGGGAGCTGTTTTTT; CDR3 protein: CSARKTSGANTGELFF
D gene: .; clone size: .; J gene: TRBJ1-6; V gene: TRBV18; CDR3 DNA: TGTGCCAGCTCACCGGACCGGGCTGCTAATTCACCCCTCCACTTT; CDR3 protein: CASSPDRAANSPLHF
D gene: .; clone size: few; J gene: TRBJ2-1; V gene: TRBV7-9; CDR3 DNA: TGTGCCAGCAGCTTAGTTGCTGGGGGCAATGAGCAGTTCTTC; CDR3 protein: CASSLVAGGNEQFF
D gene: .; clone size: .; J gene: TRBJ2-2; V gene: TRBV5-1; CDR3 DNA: TGCGCCAGCACCCACGACAGATTCACCGGGGAGCTGTTTTTT; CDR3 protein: CASTHDRFTGELFF
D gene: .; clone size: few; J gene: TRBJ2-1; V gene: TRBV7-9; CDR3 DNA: TGTGCCAGCAGCTTAGCAGGCAGAAATGAGCAGTTCTTC; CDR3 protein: CASSLAGRNEQFF
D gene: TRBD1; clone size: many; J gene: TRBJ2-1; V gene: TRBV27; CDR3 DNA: TGTGCCAGCAGTATGGACAGGGGCTACAATGAGCAGTTCTTC; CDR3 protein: CASSMDRGYNEQFF
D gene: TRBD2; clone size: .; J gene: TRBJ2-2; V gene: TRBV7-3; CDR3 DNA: TGTGCCAGCAGCTCTCCGGGGGGGTCAGGGGAGCTGTTTTTT; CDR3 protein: CASSSPGGSGELFF
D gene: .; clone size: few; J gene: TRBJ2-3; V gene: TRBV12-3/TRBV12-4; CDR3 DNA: TGTGCCAGCAGCTCCGGCGGGTCGAACGCAGATACGCAGTATTTT; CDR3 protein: CASSSGGSNADTQYF
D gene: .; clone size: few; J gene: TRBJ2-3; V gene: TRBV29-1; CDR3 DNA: TGCAGCGTTGAAGGAGGGGTCTCTGTAGGAGATACGCAGTATTTT; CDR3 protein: CSVEGGVSVGDTQYF
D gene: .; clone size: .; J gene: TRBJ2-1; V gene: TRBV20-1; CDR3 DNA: TGCAGTGCTAGACCGACCTTAGCCCATGAGCAGTTCTTC; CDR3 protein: CSARPTLAHEQFF
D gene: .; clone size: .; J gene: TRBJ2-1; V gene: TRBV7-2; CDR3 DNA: TGTGCCAGCAGCTCCCATACAACCTACAATGAGCAGTTCTTC; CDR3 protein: CASSSHTTYNEQFF
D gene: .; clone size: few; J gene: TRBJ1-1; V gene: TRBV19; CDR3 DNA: TGTGCCAGTAGTATCGGCAGGGGCACTGAAGCTTTCTTT; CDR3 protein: CASSIGRGTEAFF
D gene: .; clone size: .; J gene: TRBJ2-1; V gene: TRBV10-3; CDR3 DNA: TGTGCCATCAGTGAGCCCGACAAAACGAACAATGAGCAGTTCTTC; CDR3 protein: CAISEPDKTNNEQFF
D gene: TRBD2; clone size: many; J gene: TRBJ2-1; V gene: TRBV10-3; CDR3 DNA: TGTGCCATCAGTGAGCGGGAGGGTGAGCAGTTCTTC; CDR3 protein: CAISEREGEQFF
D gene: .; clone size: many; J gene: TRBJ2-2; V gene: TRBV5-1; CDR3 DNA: TGCGCCAGCACAACCGGGGATCCCCTCGCCGGGGAGCTGTTTTTT; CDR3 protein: CASTTGDPLAGELFF
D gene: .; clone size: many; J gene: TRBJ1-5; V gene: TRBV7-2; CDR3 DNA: TGTGCCAGCAGCTTGATGGGTCCTCAGCCCCAGCATTTT; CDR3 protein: CASSLMGPQPQHF
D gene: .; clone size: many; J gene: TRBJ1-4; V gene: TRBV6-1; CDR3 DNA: TGTGCCAGCGCGAGACGGATTAATGAAAAACTGTTTTTT; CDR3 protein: CASARRINEKLFF
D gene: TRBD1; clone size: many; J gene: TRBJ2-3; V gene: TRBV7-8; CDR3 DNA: TGTGCCAGCAGCTTCCCTACAGGGGGTGTCACAGATACGCAGTATTTT; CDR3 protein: CASSFPTGGVTDTQYF
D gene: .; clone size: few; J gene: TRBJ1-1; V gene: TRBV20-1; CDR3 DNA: TGCAGTGGGTTACAGGGAAACACTGAAGCTTTCTTT; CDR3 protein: CSGLQGNTEAFF
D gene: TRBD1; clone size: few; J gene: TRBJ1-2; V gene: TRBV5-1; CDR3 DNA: TGCGCCAGCAGTTACGACAGGGGAGAGGACTATGGCTACACCTTC; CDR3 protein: CASSYDRGEDYGYTF
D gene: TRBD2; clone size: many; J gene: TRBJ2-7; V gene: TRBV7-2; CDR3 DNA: TGTGCCAGCATGCCAGGGACTAGCGGGAGCGAGCAGTACTTC; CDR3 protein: CASMPGTSGSEQYF
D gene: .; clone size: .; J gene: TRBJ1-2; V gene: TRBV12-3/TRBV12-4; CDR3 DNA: TGTGCCAGCAGTAAGCCGACGGGCCACGGCTACACCTTC; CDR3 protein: CASSKPTGHGYTF
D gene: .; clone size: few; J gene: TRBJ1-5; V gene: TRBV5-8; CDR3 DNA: TGTGCCAGCAGCAAAGGGTCGGGAGGCAATCAGCCCCAGCATTTT; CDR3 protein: CASSKGSGGNQPQHF
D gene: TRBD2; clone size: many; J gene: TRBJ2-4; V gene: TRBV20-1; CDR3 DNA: TGCAGTGCTAGTGCCCCGGGACTAGCGGGAGCTGTAGCCAAAAACATTCAGTACTTC; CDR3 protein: CSASAPGLAGAVAKNIQYF
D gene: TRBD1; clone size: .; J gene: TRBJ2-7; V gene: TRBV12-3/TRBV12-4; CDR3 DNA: TGTGCCAGCAGTCCCAGGGACAGCCACACCTACGAGCAGTACTTC; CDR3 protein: CASSPRDSHTYEQYF
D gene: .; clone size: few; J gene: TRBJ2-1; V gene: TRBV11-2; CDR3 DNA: TGTGCCAGCAGCCGACGGGGGGCGCAGAGCTCCTACAATGAGCAGTTCTTC; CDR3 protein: CASSRRGAQSSYNEQFF
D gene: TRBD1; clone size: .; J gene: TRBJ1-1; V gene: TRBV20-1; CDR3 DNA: TGCAGTGCTAGCCCGGGACAGGGTCGTACTGAAGCTTTCTTT; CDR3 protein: CSASPGQGRTEAFF
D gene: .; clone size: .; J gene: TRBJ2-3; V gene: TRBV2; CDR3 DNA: TGTGCCAGCAGTGAGGAAGGTCGACGGGGGGCAAGCACAGATACGCAGTATTTT; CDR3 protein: CASSEEGRRGASTDTQYF
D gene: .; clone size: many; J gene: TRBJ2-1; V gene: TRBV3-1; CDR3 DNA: TGTGCCAGCAGCCACCTGACTAGTGGGGCACGACAGTTCTTC; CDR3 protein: CASSHLTSGARQFF
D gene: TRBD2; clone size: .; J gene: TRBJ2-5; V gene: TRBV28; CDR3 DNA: TGTGCCAGCAGTTTGTCGGCTAGCGGGAGCCAAGAGACCCAGTACTTC; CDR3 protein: CASSLSASGSQETQYF
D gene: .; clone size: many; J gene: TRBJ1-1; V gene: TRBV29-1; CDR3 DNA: TGCAGCGTAGCGAGGGGAGGCACTGAAGCTTTCTTT; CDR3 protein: CSVARGGTEAFF
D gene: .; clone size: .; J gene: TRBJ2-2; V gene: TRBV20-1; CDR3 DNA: TGCAGTGCTACGAGGGGGTATGGGGAGCTGTTTTTT; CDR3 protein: CSATRGYGELFF
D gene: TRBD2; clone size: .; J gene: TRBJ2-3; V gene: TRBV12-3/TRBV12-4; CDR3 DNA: TGTGCCAGCAGTTTAGATGGACTAGCGGCAGATACGCAGTATTTT; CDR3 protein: CASSLDGLAADTQYF
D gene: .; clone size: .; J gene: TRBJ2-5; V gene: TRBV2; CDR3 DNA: TGTGCCAGCAGTGAGTCCTGGACCCAAGAGACCCAGTACTTC; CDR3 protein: CASSESWTQETQYF
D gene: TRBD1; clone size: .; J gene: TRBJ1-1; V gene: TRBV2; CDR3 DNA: TGTGCCAGCAGTACAGGGGGCTGGGATACTGAAGCTTTCTTT; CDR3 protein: CASSTGGWDTEAFF
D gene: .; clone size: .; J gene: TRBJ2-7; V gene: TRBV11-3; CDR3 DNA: TGTGCCAGCAGCTTAGGCCTGGCAGGGATGTACGAGCAGTACTTC; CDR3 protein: CASSLGLAGMYEQYF
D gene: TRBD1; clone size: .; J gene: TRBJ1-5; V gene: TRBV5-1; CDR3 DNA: TGCGCCAGCAGCCTTGACAGGGGCCAGCCCCAGCATTTT; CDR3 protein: CASSLDRGQPQHF
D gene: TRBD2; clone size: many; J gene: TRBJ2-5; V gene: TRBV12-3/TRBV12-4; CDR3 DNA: TGTGCCAGCAGCAGCGGGACTAGCGGGCAAAGGCTCCAAGAGACCCAGTACTTC; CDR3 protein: CASSSGTSGQRLQETQYF
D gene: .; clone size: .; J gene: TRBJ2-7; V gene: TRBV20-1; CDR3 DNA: TGCAGTGCTAGAGATCAGGGGAGCTCCTACGAGCAGTACTTC; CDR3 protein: CSARDQGSSYEQYF
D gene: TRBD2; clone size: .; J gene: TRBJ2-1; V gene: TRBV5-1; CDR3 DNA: TGCGCCAGCAGCTCCGGGACTAGCGTGTACAATGAGCAGTTCTTC; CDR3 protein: CASSSGTSVYNEQFF
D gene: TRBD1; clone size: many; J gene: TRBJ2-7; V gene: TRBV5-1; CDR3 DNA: TGCGCCAGCAGCTTGGGAGGGGGCCTCTACGAGCAGTACTTC; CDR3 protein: CASSLGGGLYEQYF
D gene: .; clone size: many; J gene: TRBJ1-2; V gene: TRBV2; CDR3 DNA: TGTGCCAGCCGCCCGGGCCCCTATGGCTACACCTTC; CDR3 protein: CASRPGPYGYTF
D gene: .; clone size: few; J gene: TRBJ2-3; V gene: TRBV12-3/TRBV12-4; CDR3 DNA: TGTGCCAGCACTATAGGGTCCAGGGGCACAGATACGCAGTATTTT; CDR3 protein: CASTIGSRGTDTQYF
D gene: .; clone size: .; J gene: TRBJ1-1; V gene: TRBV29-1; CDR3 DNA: TGCAGCGTTGAAGCCTCCTGGAACACTGAAGCTTTCTTT; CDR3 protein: CSVEASWNTEAFF
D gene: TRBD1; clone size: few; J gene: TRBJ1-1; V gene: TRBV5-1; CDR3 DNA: TGCGCCAGCAGCTCCGGGACAGGGGGCGACGCTTTCTTT; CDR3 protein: CASSSGTGGDAFF
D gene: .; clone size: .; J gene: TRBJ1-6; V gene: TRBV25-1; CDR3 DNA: TGTGCCAGCAGTGAAGAGAGGCTTAATTCACCCCTCCACTTT; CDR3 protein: CASSEERLNSPLHF
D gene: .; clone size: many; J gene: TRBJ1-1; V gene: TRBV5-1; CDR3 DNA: TGCGCCAGCAGCGGCGTACAGGGACTTACGAACACTGAAGCTTTCTTT; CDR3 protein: CASSGVQGLTNTEAFF
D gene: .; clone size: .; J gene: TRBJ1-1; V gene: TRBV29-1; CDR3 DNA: TGCAGCGTTGAGGGGGCTTTCTTT; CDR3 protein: CSVEGAFF
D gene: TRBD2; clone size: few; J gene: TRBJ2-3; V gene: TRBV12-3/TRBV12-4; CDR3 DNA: TGTGCCAGCGGCGGGGGGGCGCCAGATACGCAGTATTTT; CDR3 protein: CASGGGAPDTQYF
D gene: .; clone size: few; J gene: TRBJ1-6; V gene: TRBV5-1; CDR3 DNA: TGCGCCAGCAGCTTGGGGGGCACAGGTTCACCCCTCCACTTT; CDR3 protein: CASSLGGTGSPLHF